This T cell receptor beta chain was obtained from a study of monozygotic twins with inflammatory bowel disease (dated by TCRdb to the late 2010s). Broadly, across the study: The complete study included roughly 30 monozygotic twin pairs: 19 IBD-discordant Danish pairs and nine German pairs, of which four were IBD-concordant and five were IBD-discordant. Each individual had, on average, about 151 000 unique TCRalpha sequences and 181 000 unique TCRbeta sequences available for analysis. Within discordant pairs, disease-associated traits were sought mainly by comparing IBD patients with their genetically identical healthy co-twins. What the work shows at the level of the full study, not this receptor alone: Different T cell subtypes could not be distinguished in the analysis. Repertoire similarity did not differ between concordant and discordant twins, possibly due to limited statistical power. No single strong signal or clonotype linked to IBD turned up in the results, so the idea that one exists was not supported. Compared with healthy twins, IBD patients shared fewer clonotypes with other individuals, and the difference was most pronounced in patients with signs of disease activity. A decrease in TCRbeta repertoire diversity, as measured by inverse Simpson index, was observed in IBD patients compared with their healthy co-twins. Because patients received different immunosuppressive treatments, the repertoires may have picked up extra background noise and variability between individuals.

Library method: 5' RACE. Preparation of each TCR library used approximately 3,700 ng of total RNA. cDNA was synthesized with SMARTScribe reverse transcriptase in eight separate reactions per sample. During cDNA synthesis, template switching was used to introduce unique molecular identifiers that contained a 6-nucleotide sample barcode. Two nested PCRs of approximately 16 and 10 cycles amplified the TCRalpha and TCRbeta cDNA, and bead purification followed each PCR. Before amplification, cDNA was treated with uracil DNA-glycosylase and purified using the QIAquick PCR purification kit. The second PCR added Illumina TruSeq-compatible adapters along with sample-specific barcodes. Library quality and concentration were checked on TapeStation and Qubit, and libraries were pooled at 5 ng each. Pooled libraries were sequenced on an Illumina HiSeq2500 single-index Rapid Run with 2 x 100 bp reads and custom sequencing primers. The authors processed their data as follows. MiGEC version 1.2.6 was used for UMI-based consensus assembly to correct PCR and sequencing errors. MiXCR version 2.1.1 handled V(D)J alignment, clonotype assembly and CDR3 extraction. To normalise gene usage, clonotype sharing and MAIT/NKT TCR abundance, the analysis used the top 1000, 10 000 and 20 000 clonotypes per sample. After downsampling to 27 000 UMIs, diversity was calculated as the inverse Simpson index using the vegan R package. Statistical testing used paired Mann-Whitney U tests on the discordant twin pairs and applied Benjamini-Hochberg correction for multiple testing. TCRdb reprocessed the reads into one record per CDR3 protein sequence, lacking DNA. The authors' filters were not applied to this entry. This sample's table has entries for approximately 330,000 distinct CDR3 sequences. The ten largest make up around 2% of the sample.

About this clonotype itself: Its antigen target is currently unknown.

CDR1 and CDR2 were assigned from the germline V gene as SGHAT and FQNNGV. Measured from the cysteine to the phenylalanine, the CDR3 is 14 residues long. No coding sequence is recorded. A roughly 2.7 ml peripheral blood sample was drawn into PAXgene tubes per donor and stored at -80°C. Total RNA was isolated from whole blood with the PAXgene blood miRNA kit on an automated QIAcube, without T cell sorting. Peripheral blood from monozygotic twin pairs concordant or discordant for inflammatory bowel disease was subjected to deep TCRalpha and TCRbeta repertoire profiling with unique molecular barcoding. Smoking habits were recorded for all twin pairs, and individuals were classified as current, former or never smokers.

Source material: blood. The sequence came from a human donor with ulcerative colitis or Crohn's disease, or a healthy co-twin of an affected twin (not recorded which). The rearrangement combines TRBV11-2 with TRBJ1-1; the TCRdb D gene call, TRBD1, has no DNA to confirm it. The CDR3 protein is CASSFEGGSTEAFF.